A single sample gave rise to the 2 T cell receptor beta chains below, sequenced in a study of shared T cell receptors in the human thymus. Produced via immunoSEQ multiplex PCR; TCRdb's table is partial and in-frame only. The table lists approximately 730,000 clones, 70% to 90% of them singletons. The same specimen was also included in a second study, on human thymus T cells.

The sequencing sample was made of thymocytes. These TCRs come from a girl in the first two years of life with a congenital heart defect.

CDR3 DNA sequence: TGTGCCAGCAGTTACCACCGGACAGGGGATACCGGGGAGCTGTTTTTT. It yields the protein CASSYHRTGDTGELFF. V usage is TRBV6-5 and J usage is TRBJ2-2; the match to TRBD1 covers 9 bases. The CDR3 extends over 16 amino acids. CDR1 is MNHEY and CDR2 is SVGAGI in the germline V gene. V was pared by 2 bases and J by 5 bases, with 6 bases of the junction left unmatched.

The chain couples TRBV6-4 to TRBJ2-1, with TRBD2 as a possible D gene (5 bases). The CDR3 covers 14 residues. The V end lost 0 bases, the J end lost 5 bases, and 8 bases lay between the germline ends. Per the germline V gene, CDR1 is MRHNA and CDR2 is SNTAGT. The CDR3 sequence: CASSDSERNNEQFF. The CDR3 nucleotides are TGTGCCAGCAGTGACTCGGAGCGGAACAATGAGCAGTTCTTC.